This TCR beta chain appears in the sequencing data of a study of cytomegalovirus exposure and HLA in healthy donors. To note about this clone: Its antigen remains unknown.

Vbeta (60) and Jbeta (13) primers were used in the PCR. The method was immunoSEQ multiplex PCR; TCRdb's version includes in-frame clones alone and lacks a portion of them. This sample has some 130,000 clones, with around 80% found just once. Study-wide findings and caveats: Presence/absence analyses took donor sequencing depth as roughly uniform.

The ends were cut back, 3 bases at V and 3 bases at J, with 15 bases in the middle. Germline-derived CDR1 and CDR2 are MNHEY and SVGAGI. The CDR3 length is 15 residues. V and J are TRBV6-5 and TRBJ2-7; D call uncertain. The sample consisted of PBMCs. This receptor was identified in a young man in good health and CMV-seronegative. The CDR3 is CASSYSRPGFYEQYF. CDR3 DNA: TGTGCCAGCAGTTATAGTCGTCCCGGGTTCTACGAGCAGTACTTC.